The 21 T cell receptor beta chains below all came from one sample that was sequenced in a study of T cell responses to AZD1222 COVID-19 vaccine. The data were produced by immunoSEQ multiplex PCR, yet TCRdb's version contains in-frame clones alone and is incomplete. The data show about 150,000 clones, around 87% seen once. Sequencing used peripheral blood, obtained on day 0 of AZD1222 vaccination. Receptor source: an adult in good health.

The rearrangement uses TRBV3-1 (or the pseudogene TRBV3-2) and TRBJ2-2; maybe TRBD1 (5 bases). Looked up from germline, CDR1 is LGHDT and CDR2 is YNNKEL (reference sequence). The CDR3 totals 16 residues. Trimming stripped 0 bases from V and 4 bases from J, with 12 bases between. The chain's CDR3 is CASSQEHDRPTGELFF. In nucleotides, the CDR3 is TGTGCCAGCAGCCAAGAACACGACAGACCCACCGGGGAGCTGTTTTTT.

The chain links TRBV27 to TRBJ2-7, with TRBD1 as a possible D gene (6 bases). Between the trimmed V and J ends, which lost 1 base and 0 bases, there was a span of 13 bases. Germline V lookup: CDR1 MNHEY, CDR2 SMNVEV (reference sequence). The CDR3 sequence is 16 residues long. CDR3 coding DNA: TGTGCCAGCAGTTTATTAAGGACAGAGATCTCCTACGAGCAGTACTTC. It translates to CASSLLRTEISYEQYF.

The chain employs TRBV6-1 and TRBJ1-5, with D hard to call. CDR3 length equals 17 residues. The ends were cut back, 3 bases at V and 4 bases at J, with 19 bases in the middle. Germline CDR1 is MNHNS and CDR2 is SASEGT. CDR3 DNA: TGTGCCAGCAGTGATCGAATTACGACACAAGGGAATCAGCCCCAGCATTTT. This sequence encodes CASSDRITTQGNQPQHF.

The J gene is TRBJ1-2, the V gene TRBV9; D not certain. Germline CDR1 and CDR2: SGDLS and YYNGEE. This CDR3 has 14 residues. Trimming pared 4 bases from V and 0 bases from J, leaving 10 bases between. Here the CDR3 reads CASSLSGANYGYTF. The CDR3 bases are TGTGCCAGCAGCTTAAGTGGAGCTAACTATGGCTACACCTTC.

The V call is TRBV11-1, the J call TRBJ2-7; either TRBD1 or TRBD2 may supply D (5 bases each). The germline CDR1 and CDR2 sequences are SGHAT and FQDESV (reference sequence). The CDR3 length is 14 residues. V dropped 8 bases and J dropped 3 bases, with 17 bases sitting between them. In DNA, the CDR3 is TGTGCCAGCCCTAAGGGGACGGCGGGCTACGAGCAGTACTTC. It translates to CASPKGTAGYEQYF.

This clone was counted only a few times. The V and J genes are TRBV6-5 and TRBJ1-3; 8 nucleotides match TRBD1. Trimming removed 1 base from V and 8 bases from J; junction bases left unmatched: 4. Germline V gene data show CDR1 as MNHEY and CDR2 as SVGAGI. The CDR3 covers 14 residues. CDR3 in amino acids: CASSYLAGGDTIYF. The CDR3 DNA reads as TGTGCCAGCAGTTACTTAGCAGGGGGCGACACCATATATTTT.

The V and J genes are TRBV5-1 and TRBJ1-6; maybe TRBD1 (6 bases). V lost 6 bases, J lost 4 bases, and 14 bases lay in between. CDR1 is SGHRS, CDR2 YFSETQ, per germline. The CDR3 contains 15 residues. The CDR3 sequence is CASTRRTDYNSPLHF. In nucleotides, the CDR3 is TGCGCCAGCACCAGGCGGACAGATTATAATTCACCCCTCCACTTT.

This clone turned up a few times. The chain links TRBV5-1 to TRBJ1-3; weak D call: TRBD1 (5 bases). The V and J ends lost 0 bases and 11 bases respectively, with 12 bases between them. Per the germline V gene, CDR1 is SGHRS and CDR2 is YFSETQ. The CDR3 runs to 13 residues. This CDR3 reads CASSLGQGIPIYF. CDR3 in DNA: TGCGCCAGCAGCTTGGGGCAGGGCATTCCCATATATTTT.

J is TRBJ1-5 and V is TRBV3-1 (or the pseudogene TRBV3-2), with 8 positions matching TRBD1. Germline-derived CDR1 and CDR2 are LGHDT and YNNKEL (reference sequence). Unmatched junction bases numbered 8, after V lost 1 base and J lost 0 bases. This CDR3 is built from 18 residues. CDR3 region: CASSQGSDRVNSNQPQHF. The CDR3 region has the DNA TGTGCCAGCAGCCAAGGGTCGGACAGGGTGAATAGCAATCAGCCCCAGCATTTT.

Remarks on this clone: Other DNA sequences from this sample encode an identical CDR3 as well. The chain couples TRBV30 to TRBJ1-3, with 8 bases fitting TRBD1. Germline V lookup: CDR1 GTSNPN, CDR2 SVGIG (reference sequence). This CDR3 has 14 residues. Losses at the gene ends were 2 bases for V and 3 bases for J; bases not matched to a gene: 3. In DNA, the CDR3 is TGTGCCTGGAGTACAGGGGGGGGTGGAAACACCATATATTTT. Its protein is CAWSTGGGGNTIYF. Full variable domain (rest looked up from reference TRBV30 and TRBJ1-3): SQTIHQWPATLVQPVGSPLSLECTVEGTSNPNLYWYRQAAGRGLQLLFYSVGIGQISSEVPQNLSASRPQDRQFILSSKKLLLSDSGFYLCAWSTGGGGNTIYFGEGSWLTVV.

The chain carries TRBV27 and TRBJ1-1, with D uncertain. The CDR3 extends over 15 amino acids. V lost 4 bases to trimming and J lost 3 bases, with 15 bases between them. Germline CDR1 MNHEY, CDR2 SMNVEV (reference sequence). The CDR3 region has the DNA TGTGCCAGCAGTTCCGGAGGGTACTTGTACACTGAAGCTTTCTTT. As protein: CASSSGGYLYTEAFF.

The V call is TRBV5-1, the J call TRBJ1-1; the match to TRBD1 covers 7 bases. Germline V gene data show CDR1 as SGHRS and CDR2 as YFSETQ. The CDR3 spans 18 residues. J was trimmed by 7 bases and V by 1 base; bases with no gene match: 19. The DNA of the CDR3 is TGCGCCAGCAGCTTGTTGCCCCCCTTTCCGGGACAGAACCTTGAAGCTTTCTTT. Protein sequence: CASSLLPPFPGQNLEAFF.

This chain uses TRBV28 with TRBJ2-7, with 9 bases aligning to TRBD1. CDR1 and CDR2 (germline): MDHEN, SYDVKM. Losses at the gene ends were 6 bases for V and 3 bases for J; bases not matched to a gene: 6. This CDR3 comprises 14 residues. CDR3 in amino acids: CASSADRGLYEQYF. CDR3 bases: TGTGCCAGCAGCGCGGACAGGGGTCTCTACGAGCAGTACTTC.

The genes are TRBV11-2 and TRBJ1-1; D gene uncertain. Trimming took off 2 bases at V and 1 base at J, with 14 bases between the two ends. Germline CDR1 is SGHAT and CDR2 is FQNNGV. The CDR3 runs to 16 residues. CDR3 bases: TGTGCCAGCAGCTTATCCTTAGGGCGACGGAACACTGAAGCTTTCTTT. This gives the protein CASSLSLGRRNTEAFF.

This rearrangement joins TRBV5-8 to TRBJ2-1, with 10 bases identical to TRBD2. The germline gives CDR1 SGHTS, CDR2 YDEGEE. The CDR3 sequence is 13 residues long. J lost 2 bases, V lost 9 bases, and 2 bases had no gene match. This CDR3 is CATGTSAYNEQFF. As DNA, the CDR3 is TGTGCCACCGGGACTAGCGCCTACAATGAGCAGTTCTTC.

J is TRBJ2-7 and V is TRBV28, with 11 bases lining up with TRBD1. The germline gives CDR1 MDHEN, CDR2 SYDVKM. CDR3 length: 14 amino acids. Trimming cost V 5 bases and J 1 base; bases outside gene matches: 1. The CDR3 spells CASSRDRGSYEQYF. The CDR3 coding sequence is TGTGCCAGCAGTCGGGACAGGGGGTCCTACGAGCAGTACTTC.

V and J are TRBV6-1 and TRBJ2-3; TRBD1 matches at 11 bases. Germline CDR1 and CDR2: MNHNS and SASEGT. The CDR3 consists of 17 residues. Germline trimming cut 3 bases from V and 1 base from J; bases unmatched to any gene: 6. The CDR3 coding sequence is TGTGCCAGCAGTGACTGGGACAGGGGGGAGGGCACAGATACGCAGTATTTT. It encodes CASSDWDRGEGTDTQYF.

Written as DNA, the CDR3 is TGTGCCAGCAGCTTAGCGGCCAGGGGGACTGGAAACACCATATATTTT. It codes for CASSLAARGTGNTIYF. The V call is TRBV7-6, the J call TRBJ1-3; TRBD1 agrees at 7 bases. The CDR3 covers 16 residues. With V trimmed by 0 bases and J by 2 bases, 4 bases remained unmatched. In germline, CDR1 is SGHVS, CDR2 FNYEAQ.

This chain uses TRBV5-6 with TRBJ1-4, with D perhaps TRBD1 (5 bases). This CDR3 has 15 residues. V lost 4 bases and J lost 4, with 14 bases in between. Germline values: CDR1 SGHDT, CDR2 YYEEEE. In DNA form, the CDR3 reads TGTGCCAGCAGCAAGATAAGGGACGGTAATGAAAAACTGTTTTTT. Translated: CASSKIRDGNEKLFF.

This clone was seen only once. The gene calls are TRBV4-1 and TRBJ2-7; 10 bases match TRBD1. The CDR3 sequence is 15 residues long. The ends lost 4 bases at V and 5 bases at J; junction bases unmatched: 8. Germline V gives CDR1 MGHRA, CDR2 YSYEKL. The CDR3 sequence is CASSLNRQGANEQYF. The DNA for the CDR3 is TGCGCCAGCAGCCTTAATCGACAGGGGGCTAACGAGCAGTACTTC.

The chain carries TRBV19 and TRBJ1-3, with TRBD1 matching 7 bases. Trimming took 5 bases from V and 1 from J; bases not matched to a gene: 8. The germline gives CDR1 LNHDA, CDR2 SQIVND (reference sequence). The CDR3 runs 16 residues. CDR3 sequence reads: CASSARDSASGNTIYF. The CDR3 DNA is TGTGCCAGTAGTGCCCGGGACAGCGCATCTGGAAACACCATATATTTT.